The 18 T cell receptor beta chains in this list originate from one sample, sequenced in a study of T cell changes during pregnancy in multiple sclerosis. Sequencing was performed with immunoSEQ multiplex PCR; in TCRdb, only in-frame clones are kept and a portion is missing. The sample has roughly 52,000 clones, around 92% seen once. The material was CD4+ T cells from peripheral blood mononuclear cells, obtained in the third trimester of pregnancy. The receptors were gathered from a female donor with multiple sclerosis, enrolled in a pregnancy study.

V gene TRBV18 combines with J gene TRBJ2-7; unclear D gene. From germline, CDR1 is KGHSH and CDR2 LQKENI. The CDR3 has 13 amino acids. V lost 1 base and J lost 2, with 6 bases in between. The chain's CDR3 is CASSPQNTYEQYF. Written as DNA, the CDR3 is TGTGCCAGCTCACCACAAAATACCTACGAGCAGTACTTC.

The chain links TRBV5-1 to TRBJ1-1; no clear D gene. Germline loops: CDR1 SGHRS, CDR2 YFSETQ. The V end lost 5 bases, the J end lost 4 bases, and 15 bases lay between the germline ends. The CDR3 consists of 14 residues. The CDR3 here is CASRSTGESTEAFF. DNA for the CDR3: TGCGCCAGCAGGTCGACCGGGGAGTCCACTGAAGCTTTCTTT.

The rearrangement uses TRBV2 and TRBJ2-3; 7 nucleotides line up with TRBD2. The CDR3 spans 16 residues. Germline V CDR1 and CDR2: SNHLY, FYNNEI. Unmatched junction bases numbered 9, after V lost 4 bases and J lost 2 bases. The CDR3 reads CASSGGGTGLTDTQYF. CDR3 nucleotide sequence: TGTGCCAGCAGTGGGGGGGGGACGGGGCTCACAGATACGCAGTATTTT.

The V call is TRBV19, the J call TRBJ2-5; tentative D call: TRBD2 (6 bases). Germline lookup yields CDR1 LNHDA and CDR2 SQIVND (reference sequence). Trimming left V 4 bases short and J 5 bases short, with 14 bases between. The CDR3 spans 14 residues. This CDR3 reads CASSTPGVHETQYF. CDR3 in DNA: TGTGCCAGTAGTACCCCGGGAGTACACGAGACCCAGTACTTC.

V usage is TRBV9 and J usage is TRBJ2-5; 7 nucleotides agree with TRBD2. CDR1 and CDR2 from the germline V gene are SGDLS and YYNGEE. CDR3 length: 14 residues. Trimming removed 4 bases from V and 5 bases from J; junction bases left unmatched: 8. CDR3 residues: CASSPRTSRETQYF. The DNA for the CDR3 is TGTGCCAGCAGCCCACGGACTAGTCGGGAGACCCAGTACTTC.

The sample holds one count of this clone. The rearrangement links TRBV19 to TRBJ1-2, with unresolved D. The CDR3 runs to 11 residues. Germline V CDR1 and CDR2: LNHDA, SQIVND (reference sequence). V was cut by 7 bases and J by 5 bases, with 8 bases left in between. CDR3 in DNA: TGTGCCAGTACCGGCGGGTATGGCTACACCTTC. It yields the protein CASTGGYGYTF.

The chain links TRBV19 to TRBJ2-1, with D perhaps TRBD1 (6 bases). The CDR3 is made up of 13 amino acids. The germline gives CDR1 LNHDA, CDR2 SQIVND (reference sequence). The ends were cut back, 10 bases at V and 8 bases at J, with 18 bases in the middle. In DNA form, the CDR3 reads TGTGCCACCCTAAAGGGGGTCGCGGATGAGCAGTTCTTC. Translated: CATLKGVADEQFF.

CDR3 sequence reads: CASSAQGPNVLTF. The DNA for the CDR3 is TGTGCCAGCAGCGCTCAGGGCCCCAACGTCCTGACTTTC. The V and J genes are TRBV9 and TRBJ2-6; possible D gene TRBD1, 5 bases. The CDR3 has 13 residues. Trimming stripped 3 bases from V and 8 bases from J, with 9 bases between. The V gene's germline CDR1 is SGDLS and CDR2 YYNGEE. The full variable domain, with the rest looked up from reference TRBV9 and TRBJ2-6, is DSGVTQTPKHLITATGQRVTLRCSPRSGDLSVYWYQQSLDQGLQFLIQYYNGEERAKGNILERFSAQQFPDLHSELNLSSLELGDSALYFCASSAQGPNVLTFGAGSRLTVL.

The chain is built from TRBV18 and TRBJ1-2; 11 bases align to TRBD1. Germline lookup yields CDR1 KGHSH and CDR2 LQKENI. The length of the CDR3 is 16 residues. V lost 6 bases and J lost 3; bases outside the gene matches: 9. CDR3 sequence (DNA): TGTGCCAGCTCCGATAGTCGGGACAGGGGGTACTATGGCTACACCTTC. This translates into CASSDSRDRGYYGYTF.

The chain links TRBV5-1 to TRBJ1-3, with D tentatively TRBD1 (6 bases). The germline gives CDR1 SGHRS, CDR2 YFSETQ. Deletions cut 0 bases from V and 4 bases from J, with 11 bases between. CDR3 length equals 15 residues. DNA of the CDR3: TGCGCCAGCAGCTTGGAAGGGACAACCGGAAACACCATATATTTT. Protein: CASSLEGTTGNTIYF. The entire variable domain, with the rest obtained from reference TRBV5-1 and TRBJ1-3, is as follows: KAGVTQTPRYLIKTRGQQVTLSCSPISGHRSVSWYQQTPGQGLQFLFEYFSETQRNKGNFPGRFSGRQFSNSRSEMNVSTLELGDSALYLCASSLEGTTGNTIYFGEGSWLTVV.

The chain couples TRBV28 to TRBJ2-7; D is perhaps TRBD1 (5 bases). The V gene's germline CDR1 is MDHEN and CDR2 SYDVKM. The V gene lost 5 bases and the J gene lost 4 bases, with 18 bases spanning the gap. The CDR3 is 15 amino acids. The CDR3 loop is CASSPYTGKRYEQYF. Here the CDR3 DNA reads TGTGCCAGCAGTCCCTATACAGGTAAAAGATACGAGCAGTACTTC.

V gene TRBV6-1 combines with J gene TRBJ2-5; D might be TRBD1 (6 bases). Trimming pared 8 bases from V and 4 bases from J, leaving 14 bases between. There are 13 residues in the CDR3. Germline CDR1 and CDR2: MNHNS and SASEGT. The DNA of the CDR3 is TGTGCCAGCCGGCTAGGGGGTCGAGAGACCCAGTACTTC. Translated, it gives CASRLGGRETQYF.

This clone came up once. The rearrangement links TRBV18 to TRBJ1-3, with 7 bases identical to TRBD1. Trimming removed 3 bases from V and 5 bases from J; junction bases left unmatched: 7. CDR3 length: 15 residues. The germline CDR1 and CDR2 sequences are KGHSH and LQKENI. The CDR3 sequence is CASSPSGGLRNTIYF. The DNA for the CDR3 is TGTGCCAGCTCACCCTCAGGGGGACTGAGAAACACCATATATTTT. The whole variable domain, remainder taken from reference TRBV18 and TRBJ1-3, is NAGVMQNPRHLVRRRGQEARLRCSPMKGHSHVYWYRQLPEEGLKFMVYLQKENIIDESGMPKERFSAEFPKEGPSILRIQQVVRGDSAAYFCASSPSGGLRNTIYFGEGSWLTVV.

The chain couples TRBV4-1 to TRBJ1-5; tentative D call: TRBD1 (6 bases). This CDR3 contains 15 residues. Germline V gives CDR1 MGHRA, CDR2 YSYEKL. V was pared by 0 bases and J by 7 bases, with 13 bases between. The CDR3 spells CASSQEGQGWQPQHF. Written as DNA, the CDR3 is TGCGCCAGCAGCCAAGAGGGGCAGGGGTGGCAGCCCCAGCATTTT.

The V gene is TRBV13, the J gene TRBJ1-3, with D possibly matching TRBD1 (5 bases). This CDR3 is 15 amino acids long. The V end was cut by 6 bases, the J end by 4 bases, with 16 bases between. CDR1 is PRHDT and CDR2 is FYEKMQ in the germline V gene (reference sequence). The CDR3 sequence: CASSPFSGGGNTIYF. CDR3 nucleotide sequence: TGTGCCAGCAGTCCGTTCAGTGGGGGGGGAAACACCATATATTTT. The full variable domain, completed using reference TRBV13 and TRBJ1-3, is AAGVIQSPRHLIKEKRETATLKCYPIPRHDTVYWYQQGPGQDPQFLISFYEKMQSDKGSIPDRFSAQQFSDYHSELNMSSLELGDSALYFCASSPFSGGGNTIYFGEGSWLTVV.

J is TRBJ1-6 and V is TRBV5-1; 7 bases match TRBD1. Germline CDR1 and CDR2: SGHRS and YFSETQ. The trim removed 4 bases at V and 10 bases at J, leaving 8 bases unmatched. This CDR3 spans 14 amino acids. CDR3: CASSVVGQNSPLHF. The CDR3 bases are TGCGCCAGCAGCGTGGTGGGACAGAACTCACCCCTCCACTTT. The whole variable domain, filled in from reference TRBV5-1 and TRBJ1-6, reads KAGVTQTPRYLIKTRGQQVTLSCSPISGHRSVSWYQQTPGQGLQFLFEYFSETQRNKGNFPGRFSGRQFSNSRSEMNVSTLELGDSALYLCASSVVGQNSPLHFGNGTRLTVT.

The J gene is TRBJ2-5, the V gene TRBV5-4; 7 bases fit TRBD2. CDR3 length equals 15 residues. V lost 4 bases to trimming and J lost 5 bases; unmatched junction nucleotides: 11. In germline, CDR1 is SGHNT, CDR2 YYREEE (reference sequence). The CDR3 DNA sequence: TGTGCCAGCAGCCGGGGACTACCAGTCGGGGAGACCCAGTACTTC. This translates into CASSRGLPVGETQYF. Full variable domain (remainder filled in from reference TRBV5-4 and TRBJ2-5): ETGVTQSPTHLIKTRGQQVTLRCSSQSGHNTVSWYQQALGQGPQFIFQYYREEENGRGNFPPRFSGLQFPNYSSELNVNALELDDSALYLCASSRGLPVGETQYFGPGTRLLVL.

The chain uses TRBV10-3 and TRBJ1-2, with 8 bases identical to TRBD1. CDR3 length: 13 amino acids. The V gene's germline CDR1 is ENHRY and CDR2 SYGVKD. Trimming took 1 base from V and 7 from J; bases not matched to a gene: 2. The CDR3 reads CAISELQGVGYTF. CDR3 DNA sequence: TGTGCCATCAGTGAGTTACAGGGGGTTGGCTACACCTTC.